This T cell receptor beta chain is drawn from a study of T-cell reconstitution after alpha-beta-depleted transplantation in children. Study findings and constraints: Newly produced T cells mostly provided counts and TCRbeta diversity after one year, as hyperexpanded clones declined. Where some patients showed high TCRbeta diversity at day 60, it came from recipient T cells and thymic progenitors that had survived. Reports say that about two months after transplant, the alpha-beta T cells came out of several hundred graft clones that had expanded.

Unmatched junction bases numbered 3, after V lost 5 bases and J lost 2 bases. This CDR3 is built from 13 residues. Per germline, CDR1 MNHEY and CDR2 SVGEGT. Preparation of the TCRbeta library used unique molecular identifiers. Via MiXCR, TCRdb re-called the PCR reads, giving one row per CDR3 protein. The repertoire holds hundreds of thousands of distinct CDR3 sequences, 20% to 30% seen once, with about 4.8% in the top ten. There are many counts of this clonotype. The antigen is undetermined. The sample consisted of PBMCs, mostly from graft donor cells, taken 360 days after TCRalphabeta/CD19-depleted stem cell transplant. The rearrangement uses TRBV6-2 or TRBV6-3 and TRBJ2-7; 7 bases are a match to TRBD1. The TCR was taken from a female patient aged 2-9 years who had a stem cell transplant for congenital amegakaryocytic thrombocytopenia, so the T cells may come from the graft donor. This CDR3 reads CASSATGPYEQYF. CDR3 in DNA: TGTGCCAGCAGTGCGACAGGGCCCTACGAGCAGTACTTC.